This TCR beta chain was obtained from a study of cytomegalovirus exposure and HLA in healthy donors (dated by TCRdb to the late 2010s). About the investigation overall: An earlier analysis of several hundred of the donors reported approximately 260 Gb of sequence data and around 120 million unique TCR beta sequences obtained from around 170 million T cells. A later analysis re-analyzed previously published TCR beta repertoires from about 600 donors and added high-resolution HLA genotyping to study TCR occurrence patterns. On average, roughly 250,000 unique TCR beta nucleotide sequences were sequenced per donor among a few hundred genotyped donors of the cohort, with roughly a sixth of those sequences being non-productive. Both class I and class II loci were covered by HLA typing, at four-digit resolution. Rather than drawing on any new phenotypic data, the later analysis identified candidate immune exposures from TCR beta sequences and the way those sequences occurred across donors. Of the approximately 400 genotyped donors, approximately 83% fell in the genetic ancestry cluster associated with self-reported Caucasian donors. In addition to the first cohort of around 670 subjects, a separate validation cohort of 130 or so different subjects was used. Because of strong linkage in the cohort, four to six DR-DQ haplotypes were treated as single units for association and clustering. The aim of the study was to test whether cataloging public T cell receptors could identify signatures of past pathogen exposure. Roughly 290 gigabases of sequencing data and approximately 91 million unique TCR sequences made up an early release that covered about 640 HLA-typed donors. A later genetic analysis took genome-wide SNP genotypes for about 55% of the 666 donors and used that subset as a discovery cohort. The number of donors typed differed by locus, with roughly 620-640 for A, B, C, DRB1 and DQB1, roughly 520 for DQA1, nearly 610 for DPA1, and some 440 for DPB1. An earlier analysis of about 620 of the donors applied high-throughput TCR beta sequencing to assess whether each TCR beta V gene segment acted as functional or pseudogenic. The study used immunosequencing to profile the T cell repertoires of around 600 subjects and linked those repertoires to cytomegalovirus serostatus. Every repertoire in the discovery cohort had been generated on one and the same sequencing platform. High-throughput TCR immunosequencing, statistical association of individual TCRs with disease status, and machine learning were combined to predict cytomegalovirus infection status. Donor age, sex, ethnicity and CMV serostatus were collected together with the repertoire data. Beyond this particular receptor, the publication reports: A further reported finding was that TCR beta sequences accurately predicted the HLA-A and HLA-B alleles for most subjects in the first cohort. At a false discovery rate of 0.05, a later analysis linked approximately 18,000 TCR beta sequences to specific HLA alleles. Presence/absence analyses assumed roughly uniform sequencing depth across donors, an assumption that may not hold. Most TCR sequences were observed very rarely across donors, whereas some public TCRs were present in many individuals. V-gene and J-gene trimming of TCR beta chains was associated with a missense DCLRE1C variant in a later genetic analysis, and the association was replicated in an independent cohort. A total of 150 to 200 TCR beta chains were listed by the study as associated with cytomegalovirus. In a later analysis, HLA-associated TCR beta chains were found to be more clonally expanded and to have lower generation probabilities than equally common non-associated chains. A group of highly shared sequence variants was considered likely to be a technical artifact of the sequencing pipeline. Strong co-occurrence of HLA alleles, especially DR and DQ, made assigning TCR associations to individual alleles difficult. According to the authors, the approach could potentially be generalized to other disease states and immunological phenotypes. Because counts were too low, about 18 rarely observed V segments, including chromosome 9 orphons, were excluded from the earlier analysis of fewer than 650 of the donors. Because the 87-base-pair reads could not distinguish some IMGT-functional V segments, including TRBV6-2 and TRBV6-3, those segments were excluded. A later genetic analysis reported fewer N-insertions in productive TCRs among donors in an Asian-associated ancestry cluster than the roughly 700-donor mean. An earlier analysis of approximately 500 of the donors showed that most TCR beta V segments appeared in productive rearrangements either about 87% or about 30% of the time, which broadly matched IMGT annotations. Immune exposure information for the cohort was limited to CMV serostatus. The cohort was sequenced for TCR beta chains only, and without alpha or paired-chain data the features that could be detected were limited. In vitro tests confirmed that a few of the cytomegalovirus-associated TCR beta chains recognize cytomegalovirus antigens. Linkage disequilibrium might explain the correlated functional status among segregating V segments, but an unknown experimental factor could not be ruled out. Cytomegalovirus status was reported to be diagnosed by the classifier with high specificity and sensitivity in both the original and validation cohorts. In a later analysis, the rate of TCR association differed among HLA loci, with DRB1 alleles having the most associated TCRs and HLA-C alleles having the fewest. Several of the top co-occurrence clusters appeared to be linked to parvovirus B19, influenza, CMV and Epstein-Barr virus, according to a later analysis. Most CMV-associated TCR beta chains appeared to be HLA-restricted in a later analysis, and the HLA associations seemed to be driven largely by CMV exposure. Because HLA typing was missing for some donors at each locus, association tests included only the typed subset.

In total, more than 500 healthy bone marrow donors made up the cohort. All cohort members were sampled while nominally healthy, although unrecorded immune exposures were likely present. The donor was CMV seronegative and belonged to the group of over 300 seronegative cohort members. Each donor provided a peripheral blood sample, and peripheral blood mononuclear cells were used for TCR beta sequencing. The Qiagen DNeasy Blood Extraction Kit was used to extract genomic DNA from the blood cell samples. Libraries were built with the immunoSEQ multiplex PCR assay. A mixture of 60 forward primers for TCR Vbeta segments and 13 reverse primers for TCR Jbeta segments was used in the multiplex PCR. The CDR3 region of rearranged TCR beta genes was amplified from genomic DNA with a multiplex PCR assay. The Illumina HiSeq System was used to sequence the amplified TCR beta libraries as 87-base-pair reads. From the authors' description of their analysis: In a later analysis, roughly 80 million unique TCR beta chains were counted across the approximately 670 repertoires, and approximately 9.9 million of these chains were shared by at least two donors. To remove PCR and sequencing errors, raw reads were error-corrected and collapsed into unique sequences using a nearest-neighbor algorithm that merged closely related sequences. V, D and J gene segments were assigned by aligning CDR3 sequences to IMGT reference sequences. For a sequence to be retained, a match of at least six nucleotides to both a V gene segment and a J gene segment was required. A rearrangement counted as productive if the CDR3 had no stop codons and remained in frame with V and J, and every other rearrangement counted as non-productive. CDR3 was defined according to IMGT convention as the region running from the second conserved V-encoded cysteine to the conserved J-encoded phenylalanine. The earlier analysis of 587 of the donors excluded any sequence lacking an unambiguous match to a single V gene segment. An earlier analysis of about 590 of the donors classified V segments as functional when productive rearrangements were above 56.7% and as segregating when the standard deviation between donors was above 5%. A statistical classification framework was developed to diagnose cytomegalovirus status using the catalog of TCR beta chain sequences. In a later analysis, TCR nucleotide sequences were compared against IMGT/GENE-DB human TR gene sequences so that V and J genes could be assigned. A later analysis assigned CDR3 sequences and most-parsimonious VDJ recombination scenarios with the TCRdist pipeline. In a later analysis, each TCR beta chain was defined by its CDR3 amino acid sequence together with its V-gene family, and reads lacking a unique V-gene family were excluded. As a way to deal with suspected cross-contamination and a sequencing artifact, a later analysis dropped nearly 600 nucleotide sequences that were highly shared and had low generation probability. A later analysis calculated a clonal expansion index for each public chain from normalized within-repertoire ranks of inferred template counts. In a later analysis, generation probabilities were computed using a VDJ recombination model fitted to out-of-frame rearrangements, and the results were checked against IGoR. A later analysis scored TCR-TCR, TCR-HLA and TCR-CMV co-occurrence with hypergeometric tests, applying a repertoire-size bias correction to TCR pairs. A later analysis estimated false discovery rates by permuting HLA or CMV assignments 20 times. A later analysis grouped co-occurring TCRs with DBSCAN, adding TCRdist sequence similarity when clustering within HLA-allele-positive subsets. For co-occurrence clustering, repertoires with fewer than 30,000 or more than 120,000 public chains were excluded, along with four to six repertoires with anomalous nucleotide sharing. TCRdb carries this immuneACCESS record with in-frame sequences only. Its versions omit some clonotypes, under half of them owing to an unresolved V gene in the studies checked, with the rest unexplained. V and J calls plus clone size are reproduced from that table; the DNA served to infer D and trimming. In this sample the table shows more than 85,000 clones, 78% of which occur a single time. The top ten constitute 1% to 1.5% of the sample.

Worth noting for this clone: What antigen it recognizes has not been identified. No quality values exist for individual bases; no much larger clone is one base distant.

From a lookup of the germline V gene, CDR1 and CDR2 are SGHVS and FQNEAQ. Taken from cysteine to phenylalanine, the CDR3 has 16 residues. The only DNA kept is the CDR3, 48 bases in frame from the first base. Trimming removed 1 base from V and 8 bases from J, leaving 20 bases between the germline ends. The chain couples TRBV7-8 to TRBJ1-2; the D gene is perhaps TRBD1, on 6 matching bases. Sequences were obtained from PBMCs. The source is a woman aged 25 to 39 in good health and CMV-seronegative. The CDR3 is CASSLVSSGGARGYTF. The DNA reads as follows: TGTGCCAGCAGCTTAGTAAGCTCTGGGGGCGCGAGAGGCTACACCTTC.